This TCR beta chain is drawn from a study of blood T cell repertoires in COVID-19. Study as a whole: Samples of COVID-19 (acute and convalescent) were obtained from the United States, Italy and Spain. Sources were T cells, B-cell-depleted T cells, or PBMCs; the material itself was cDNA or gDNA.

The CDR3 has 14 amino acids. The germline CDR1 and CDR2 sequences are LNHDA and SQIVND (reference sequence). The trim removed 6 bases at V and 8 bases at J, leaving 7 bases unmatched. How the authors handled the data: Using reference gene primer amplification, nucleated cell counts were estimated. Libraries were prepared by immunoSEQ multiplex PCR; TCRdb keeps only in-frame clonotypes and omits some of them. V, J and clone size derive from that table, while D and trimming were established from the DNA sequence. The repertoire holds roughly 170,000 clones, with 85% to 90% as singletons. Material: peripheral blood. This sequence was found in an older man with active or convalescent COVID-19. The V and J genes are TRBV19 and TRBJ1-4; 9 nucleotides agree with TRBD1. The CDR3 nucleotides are TGTGCCAGTAGCGAAGACAGGGGGTCGGAAAAACTGTTTTTT. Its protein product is CASSEDRGSEKLFF.